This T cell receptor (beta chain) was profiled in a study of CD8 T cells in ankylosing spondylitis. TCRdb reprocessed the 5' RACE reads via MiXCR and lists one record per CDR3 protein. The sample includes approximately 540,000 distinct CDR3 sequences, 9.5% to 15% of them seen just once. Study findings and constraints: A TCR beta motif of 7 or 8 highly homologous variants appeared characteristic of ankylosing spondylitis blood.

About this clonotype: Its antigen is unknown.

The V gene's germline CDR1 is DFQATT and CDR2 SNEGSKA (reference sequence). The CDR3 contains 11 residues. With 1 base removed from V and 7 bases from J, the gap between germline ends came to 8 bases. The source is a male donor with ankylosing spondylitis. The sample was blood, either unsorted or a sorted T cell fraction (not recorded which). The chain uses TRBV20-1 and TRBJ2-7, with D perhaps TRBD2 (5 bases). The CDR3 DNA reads TGCAGTGCTAGAGTGACGGGGGAGCAGTACTTC. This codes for CSARVTGEQYF.